One T cell receptor beta chain is described in this entry. The antigen remains unidentified. This record comes from a study of shared clonotypes between healthy human individuals. Points from the study as a whole: Although depth was large, rarefaction showed that sequencing of the sorted subsets was incomplete.

The CDR3 is 14 residues long. Germline V lookup: CDR1 MDHEN, CDR2 SYDVKM. The germline V and J ends were trimmed by 1 base and 7 bases, with 13 bases remaining between them. Naive-designated CD8 cells lacked CD45RO, were positively enriched for CCR7, and omitted terminally differentiated effector memory CD45RA+ cells. The protocol was immunoSEQ multiplex PCR, while the TCRdb copy is restricted to in-frame clones and leaves out a portion. In the table there are approximately 2,000,000 clones, approximately 92% of which are singletons. The V call is TRBV28, the J call TRBJ1-2; a possible D gene is TRBD1 (5 bases). The TCR sequence derives from a man aged 18 to 29 in good health. Some clones in this sample may be carry-over from other donors' samples. Material for sequencing was naive CD8+ T cells from PBMCs. DNA for the CDR3: TGTGCCAGCAGTTTATCGCAGTGGGGGGGTGGCTACACCTTC. This sequence encodes CASSLSQWGGGYTF.